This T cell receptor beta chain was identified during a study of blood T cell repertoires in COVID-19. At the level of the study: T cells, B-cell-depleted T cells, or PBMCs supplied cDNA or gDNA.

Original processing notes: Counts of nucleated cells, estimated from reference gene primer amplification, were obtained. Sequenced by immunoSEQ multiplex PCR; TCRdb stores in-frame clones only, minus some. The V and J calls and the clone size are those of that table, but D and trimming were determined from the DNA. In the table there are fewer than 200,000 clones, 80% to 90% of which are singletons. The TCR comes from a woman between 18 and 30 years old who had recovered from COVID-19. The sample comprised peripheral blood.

CDR3 in amino acids: CASSDRGSNEKLFF. For the CDR3, the DNA is TGTGCCAGCAGCGATAGGGGATCTAATGAAAAACTGTTTTTT. The chain joins TRBV9 to TRBJ1-4, with D perhaps matching TRBD1 (5 bases). This CDR3 comprises 14 residues. Germline V gene sequence: CDR1 SGDLS, CDR2 YYNGEE. Deletions cut 3 bases from V and 3 bases from J, with 9 bases between.